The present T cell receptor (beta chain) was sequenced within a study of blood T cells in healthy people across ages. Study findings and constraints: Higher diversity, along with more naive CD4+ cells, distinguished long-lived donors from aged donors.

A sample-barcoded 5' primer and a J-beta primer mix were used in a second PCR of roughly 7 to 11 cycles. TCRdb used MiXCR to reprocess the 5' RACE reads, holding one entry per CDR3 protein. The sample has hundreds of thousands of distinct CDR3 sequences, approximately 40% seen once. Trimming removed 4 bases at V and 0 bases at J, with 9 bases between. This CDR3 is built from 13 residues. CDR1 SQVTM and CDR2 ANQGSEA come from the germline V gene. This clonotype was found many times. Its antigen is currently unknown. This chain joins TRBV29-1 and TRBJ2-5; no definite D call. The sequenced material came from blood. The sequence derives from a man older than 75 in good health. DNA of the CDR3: TGCAGCGTTGTGAACTGGTACCAAGAGACCCAGTACTTC. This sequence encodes CSVVNWYQETQYF.